This record covers a single T cell receptor beta chain. Its antigen is not known. RNA transcripts were the template for amplifying TCR beta CDR3 regions. Primed by the HTBI set, a first-round RT-PCR was run on the TCR CDR3. TCRdb ran MiXCR on the multiplex PCR reads and lists one entry per CDR3 protein. The table records over 350,000 distinct CDR3 sequences, roughly 18% of them present only once. Diagnoses used clinical symptoms, serum thyroxine and TRAb, thyroid ultrasound and orbital computed tomography. Germline V CDR1 and CDR2: SGHTA, FQGTGA. The germline V and J ends were trimmed by 0 bases and 0 bases, with 6 bases remaining between them. The CDR3 spans 15 residues. The entry originates in a study of T cells in Graves' hyperthyroidism and ophthalmopathy. The study, taken as a whole, reports: Ophthalmopathy and stable hyperthyroidism were separated by a 13 V-J model. Blood also carried most thyroid clonotypes expanded above 0.001.

What was sequenced was blood. The chain employs TRBV7-3 and TRBJ1-3, with D uncertain. The receptor was derived from a man aged 18 to 30 with Graves' ophthalmopathy. CDR3 sequence reads: CASSLTGRSGNTIYF. The CDR3 nucleotides read TGTGCCAGCAGCTTAACCGGACGCTCTGGAAACACCATATATTTT.